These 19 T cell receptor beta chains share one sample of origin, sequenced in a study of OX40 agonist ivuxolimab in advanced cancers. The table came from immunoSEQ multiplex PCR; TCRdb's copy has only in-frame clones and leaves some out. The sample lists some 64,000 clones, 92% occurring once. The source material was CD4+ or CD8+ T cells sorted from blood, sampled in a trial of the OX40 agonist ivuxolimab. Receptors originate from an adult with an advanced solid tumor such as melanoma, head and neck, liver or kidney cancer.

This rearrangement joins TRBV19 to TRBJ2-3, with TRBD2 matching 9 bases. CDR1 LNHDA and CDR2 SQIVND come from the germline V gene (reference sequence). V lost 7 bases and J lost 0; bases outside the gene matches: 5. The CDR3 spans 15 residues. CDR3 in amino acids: CASNLAGGSTDTQYF. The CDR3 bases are TGTGCCAGTAACCTCGCGGGGGGGAGCACAGATACGCAGTATTTT.

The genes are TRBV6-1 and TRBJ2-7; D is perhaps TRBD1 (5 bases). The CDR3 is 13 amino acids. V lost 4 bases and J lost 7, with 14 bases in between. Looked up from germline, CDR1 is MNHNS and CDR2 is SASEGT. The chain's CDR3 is CASSGGRGTEQYF. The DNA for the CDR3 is TGTGCCAGCAGTGGGGGCAGAGGTACGGAGCAGTACTTC.

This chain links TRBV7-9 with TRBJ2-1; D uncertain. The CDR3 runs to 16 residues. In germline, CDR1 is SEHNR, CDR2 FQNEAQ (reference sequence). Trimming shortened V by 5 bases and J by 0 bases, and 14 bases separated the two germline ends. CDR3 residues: CASSDIFFHSYNEQFF. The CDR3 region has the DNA TGTGCCAGCAGCGATATTTTTTTCCACTCCTACAATGAGCAGTTCTTC.

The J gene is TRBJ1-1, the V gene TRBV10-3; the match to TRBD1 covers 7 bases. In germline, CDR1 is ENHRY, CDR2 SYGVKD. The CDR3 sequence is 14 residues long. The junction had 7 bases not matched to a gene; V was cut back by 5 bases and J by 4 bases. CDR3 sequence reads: CAISSDRAGTEAFF. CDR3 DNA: TGTGCCATCAGTTCAGACAGGGCGGGCACTGAAGCTTTCTTT.

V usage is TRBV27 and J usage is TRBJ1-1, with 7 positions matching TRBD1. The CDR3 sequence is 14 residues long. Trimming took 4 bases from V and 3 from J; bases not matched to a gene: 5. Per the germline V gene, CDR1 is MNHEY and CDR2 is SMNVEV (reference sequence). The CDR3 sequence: CASSWDRSDTEAFF. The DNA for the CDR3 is TGTGCCAGCAGTTGGGACAGAAGCGACACTGAAGCTTTCTTT.

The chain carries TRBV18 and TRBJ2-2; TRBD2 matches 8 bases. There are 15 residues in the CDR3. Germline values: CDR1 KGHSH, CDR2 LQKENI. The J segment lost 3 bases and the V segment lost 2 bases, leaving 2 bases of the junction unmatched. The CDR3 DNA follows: TGTGCCAGCTCACCATCGGGAGGGGACACCGGGGAGCTGTTTTTT. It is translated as CASSPSGGDTGELFF.

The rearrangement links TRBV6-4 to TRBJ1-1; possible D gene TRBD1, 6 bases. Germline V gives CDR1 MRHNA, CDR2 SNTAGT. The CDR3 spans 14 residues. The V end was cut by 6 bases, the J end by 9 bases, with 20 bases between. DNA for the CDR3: TGTGCCAGCAGCCAGAATTTCGGGGACAACCAAGCTTTCTTT. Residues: CASSQNFGDNQAFF.

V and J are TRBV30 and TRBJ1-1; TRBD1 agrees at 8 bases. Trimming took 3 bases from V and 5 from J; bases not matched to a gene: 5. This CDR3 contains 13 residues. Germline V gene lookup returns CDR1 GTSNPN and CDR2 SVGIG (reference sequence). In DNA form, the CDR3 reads TGTGCCTGGAGCTTCGGACAGGGTACTGAAGCTTTCTTT. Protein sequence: CAWSFGQGTEAFF.

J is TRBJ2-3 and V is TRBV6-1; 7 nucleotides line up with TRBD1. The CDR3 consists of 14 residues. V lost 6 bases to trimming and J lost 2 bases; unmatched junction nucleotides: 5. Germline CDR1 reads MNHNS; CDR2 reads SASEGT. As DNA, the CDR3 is TGTGCCAGCAGACGACAGGGCGACACAGATACGCAGTATTTT. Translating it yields CASRRQGDTDTQYF.

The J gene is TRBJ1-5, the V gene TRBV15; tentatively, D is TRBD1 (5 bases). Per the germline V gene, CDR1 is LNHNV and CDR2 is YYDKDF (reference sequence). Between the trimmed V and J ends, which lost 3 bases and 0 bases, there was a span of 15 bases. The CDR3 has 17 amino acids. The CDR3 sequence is CATSRDGADNSNQPQHF. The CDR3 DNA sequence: TGTGCCACCAGCAGGGATGGGGCAGATAATAGCAATCAGCCCCAGCATTTT.

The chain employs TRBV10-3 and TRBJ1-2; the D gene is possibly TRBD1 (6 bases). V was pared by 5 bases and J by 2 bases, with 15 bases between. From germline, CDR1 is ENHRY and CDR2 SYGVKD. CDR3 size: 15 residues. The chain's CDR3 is CAISPGRTANYGYTF. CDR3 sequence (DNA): TGTGCCATCAGTCCCGGACGGACAGCGAACTATGGCTACACCTTC.

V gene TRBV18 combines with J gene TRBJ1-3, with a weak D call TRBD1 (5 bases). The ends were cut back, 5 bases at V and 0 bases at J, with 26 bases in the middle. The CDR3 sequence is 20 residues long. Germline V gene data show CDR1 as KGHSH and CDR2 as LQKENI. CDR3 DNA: TGTGCCAGCTCATCAACCGGGACGCGGGGCGCGTTCGACTCTGGAAACACCATATATTTT. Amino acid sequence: CASSSTGTRGAFDSGNTIYF. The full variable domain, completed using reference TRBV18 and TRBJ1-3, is NAGVMQNPRHLVRRRGQEARLRCSPMKGHSHVYWYRQLPEEGLKFMVYLQKENIIDESGMPKERFSAEFPKEGPSILRIQQVVRGDSAAYFCASSSTGTRGAFDSGNTIYFGEGSWLTVV.

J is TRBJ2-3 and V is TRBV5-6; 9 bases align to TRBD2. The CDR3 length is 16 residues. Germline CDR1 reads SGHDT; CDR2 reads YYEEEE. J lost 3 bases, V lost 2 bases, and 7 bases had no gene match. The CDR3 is CASSFGLAGVTDTQYF. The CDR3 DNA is TGTGCCAGCAGCTTCGGTTTAGCGGGGGTGACAGATACGCAGTATTTT.

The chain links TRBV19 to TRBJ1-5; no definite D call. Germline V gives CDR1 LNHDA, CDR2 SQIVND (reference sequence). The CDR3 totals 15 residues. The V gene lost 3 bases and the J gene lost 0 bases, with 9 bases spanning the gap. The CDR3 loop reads CASSIAGTSNQPQHF. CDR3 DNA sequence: TGTGCCAGTAGTATCGCAGGTACTAGCAATCAGCCCCAGCATTTT.

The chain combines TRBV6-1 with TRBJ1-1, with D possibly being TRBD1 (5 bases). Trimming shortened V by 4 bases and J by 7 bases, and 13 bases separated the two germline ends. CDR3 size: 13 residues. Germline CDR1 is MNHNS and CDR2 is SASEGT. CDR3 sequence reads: CASSAGRNGEAFF. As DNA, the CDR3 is TGTGCCAGCAGTGCGGGGCGGAACGGTGAAGCTTTCTTT.

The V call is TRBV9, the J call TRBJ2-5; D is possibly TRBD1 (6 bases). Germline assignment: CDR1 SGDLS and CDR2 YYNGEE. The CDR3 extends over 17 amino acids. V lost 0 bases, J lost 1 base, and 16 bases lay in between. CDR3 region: CASSVAGWGRGQETQYF. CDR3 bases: TGTGCCAGCAGCGTAGCTGGGTGGGGCAGGGGCCAAGAGACCCAGTACTTC. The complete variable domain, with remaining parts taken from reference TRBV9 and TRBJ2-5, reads DSGVTQTPKHLITATGQRVTLRCSPRSGDLSVYWYQQSLDQGLQFLIQYYNGEERAKGNILERFSAQQFPDLHSELNLSSLELGDSALYFCASSVAGWGRGQETQYFGPGTRLLVL.

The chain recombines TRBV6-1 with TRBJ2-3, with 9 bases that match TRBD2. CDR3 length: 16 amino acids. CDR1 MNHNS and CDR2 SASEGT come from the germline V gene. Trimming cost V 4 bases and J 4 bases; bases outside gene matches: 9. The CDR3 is CASSAGVAGGSDTQYF. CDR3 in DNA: TGTGCCAGCAGTGCCGGGGTTGCGGGAGGGTCAGATACGCAGTATTTT.

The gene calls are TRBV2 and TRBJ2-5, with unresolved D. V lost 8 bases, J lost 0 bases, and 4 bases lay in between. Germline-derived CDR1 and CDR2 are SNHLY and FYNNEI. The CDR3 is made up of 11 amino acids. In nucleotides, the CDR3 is TGTGCCAGCGGATACCAAGAGACCCAGTACTTC. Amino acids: CASGYQETQYF. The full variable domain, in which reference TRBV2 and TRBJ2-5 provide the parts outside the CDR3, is EPEVTQTPSHQVTQMGQEVILRCVPISNHLYFYWYRQILGQKVEFLVSFYNNEISEKSEIFDDQFSVERPDGSNFTLKIRSTKLEDSAMYFCASGYQETQYFGPGTRLLVL.

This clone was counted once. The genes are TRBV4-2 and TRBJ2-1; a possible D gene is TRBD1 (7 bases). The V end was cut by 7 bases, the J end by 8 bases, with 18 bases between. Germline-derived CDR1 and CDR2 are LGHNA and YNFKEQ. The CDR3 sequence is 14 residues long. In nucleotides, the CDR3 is TGTGCCAGCACCCGTCCGGGCAGGGGGGATGAGCAGTTCTTC. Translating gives CASTRPGRGDEQFF.